The 31 T cell receptor beta chains presented below share a single source sample, sequenced in a study of blood T cells in healthy people across ages. Together with a sample-barcoded 5' primer, a J-beta primer mix was included in a second PCR lasting about 7 to 11 cycles. MiXCR, applied by TCRdb to the 5' RACE reads, yields one record per CDR3 protein. The sample has under 800,000 distinct CDR3 sequences, 43% seen once. Sequenced input: blood. The source of these receptors is a woman aged 55-69 years in good health.

This clonotype was detected only a few times. The genes are TRBV2 and TRBJ2-1; a possible D gene is TRBD1 (6 bases). V was cut by 6 bases and J by 13 bases, with 19 bases left in between. The CDR3 extends over 13 amino acids. Germline CDR1 reads SNHLY; CDR2 reads FYNNEI. The DNA of the CDR3 is TGTGCCAGCAGCCCTCTCGTACAGGGAGCCCAGTTCTTC. It is translated as CASSPLVQGAQFF.

The genes are TRBV12-3 or TRBV12-4 and TRBJ1-1; weak D call: TRBD1 (6 bases). The V and J ends lost 5 bases and 5 bases respectively, with 18 bases between them. The length of the CDR3 is 15 residues. The CDR3 loop is CASSPPGGRVTEAFF. CDR3 coding DNA: TGTGCCAGCAGTCCCCCCGGGGGGCGCGTGACTGAAGCTTTCTTT.

V and J are TRBV21-1 and TRBJ2-1; the DNA was not used to check the table's D call, TRBD2. TRBV21-1 is labeled a pseudogene. The CDR3 runs 15 residues. The CDR3, as DNA: TGTGCCAGCAGCAAACGTAGCGGGGGCTACAATGAGCAGTTCTTC. Encoded protein: CASSKRSGGYNEQFF.

The J gene is TRBJ2-7, the V gene TRBV12-3 or TRBV12-4; D unclear. The CDR3 consists of 13 residues. The V and J ends lost 7 bases and 1 base respectively, with 11 bases between them. Here the CDR3 reads CASTFCGSYEQYF. Here the CDR3 DNA reads TGTGCCAGCACCTTCTGCGGTTCCTACGAGCAGTACTTC.

The genes are TRBV6-2 or TRBV6-3 and TRBJ1-2; 8 bases agree with TRBD1. V lost 3 bases, J lost 4 bases, and 4 bases stayed unmatched. The CDR3 sequence is 14 residues long. Germline V CDR1 and CDR2: MNHEY, SVGEGT. The CDR3 is CASSYTGQVYGYTF. The CDR3 DNA follows: TGTGCCAGCAGTTATACGGGACAGGTCTATGGCTACACCTTC.

The V gene is TRBV7-2, the J gene TRBJ1-1; D possibly corresponds to TRBD1 (5 bases). Deletions cut 5 bases from V and 10 bases from J, with 20 bases between. CDR1 and CDR2 (germline): SGHTA, FQGNSA. The CDR3 consists of 14 residues. The CDR3 here is CASSPLGARGAAFF. CDR3 in DNA: TGTGCCAGCAGCCCCCTCGGGGCAAGGGGTGCAGCTTTCTTT.

For the CDR3, the DNA is TGTGCCAGCAGTGACCAACAGGGTAGGACTGAAGCTTTCTTT. This sequence encodes CASSDQQGRTEAFF. The chain recombines TRBV25-1 with TRBJ1-1, with D perhaps matching TRBD1 (6 bases). The CDR3 has 14 amino acids. The germline V gene encodes CDR1 MGHDK and CDR2 SYGVNS. Trimming stripped 3 bases from V and 5 bases from J, with 13 bases between.

The chain recombines TRBV12-3 or TRBV12-4 with TRBJ2-1; 9 bases align to TRBD2. J was trimmed by 3 bases and V by 7 bases; bases with no gene match: 4. The CDR3 spans 14 residues. CDR3 bases: TGTGCCAGCAACCCTAGCGGGGACTACAATGAGCAGTTCTTC. Translating gives CASNPSGDYNEQFF.

This clonotype has a handful of counts. The rearrangement joins TRBV29-1 to TRBJ2-3; D is possibly TRBD1 or TRBD2 (7 bases each). The CDR3 has 13 amino acids. The V and J ends lost 5 bases and 2 bases respectively, with 11 bases between them. Germline V CDR1 and CDR2: SQVTM, ANQGSEA. The CDR3 DNA sequence: TGCAGCGTTCAGGGGGGGGCCACAGATACGCAGTATTTT. Protein: CSVQGGATDTQYF.

There are many counts of this clonotype. This chain connects TRBV7-2 to TRBJ2-1, with D hard to call. V was clipped by 2 bases and J by 4 bases, with 6 bases between them. The germline CDR1 and CDR2 sequences are SGHTA and FQGNSA. The length of the CDR3 is 13 residues. The CDR3 DNA reads as TGTGCCAGCAGCTTATCAGTGTACAATGAGCAGTTCTTC. It is translated as CASSLSVYNEQFF.

This clonotype was detected ten times or more. The V and J genes are TRBV9 and TRBJ2-1; D is perhaps TRBD1 (6 bases). The CDR3 length is 15 residues. Trimming pared 0 bases from V and 6 bases from J, leaving 13 bases between. From germline, CDR1 is SGDLS and CDR2 YYNGEE. Written as DNA, the CDR3 is TGTGCCAGCAGCGTAGAAGGACAGAAGCTCAATGAGCAGTTCTTC. Its translation: CASSVEGQKLNEQFF. The full variable domain, with the rest looked up from reference TRBV9 and TRBJ2-1, is DSGVTQTPKHLITATGQRVTLRCSPRSGDLSVYWYQQSLDQGLQFLIQYYNGEERAKGNILERFSAQQFPDLHSELNLSSLELGDSALYFCASSVEGQKLNEQFFGPGTRLTVL.

The chain uses TRBV7-7 and TRBJ2-1; D is undetermined. Germline V CDR1 and CDR2: SSHAT, FNYEAQ (reference sequence). This CDR3 is built from 13 residues. V shed 5 bases and J shed 5 bases, with 10 bases lying between them. The CDR3 here is CASSTDWDNEQFF. CDR3 nucleotides: TGTGCCAGCAGCACCGACTGGGACAATGAGCAGTTCTTC.

The chain combines TRBV27 with TRBJ2-1; D gene ambiguous. Trimming removed 3 bases at V and 0 bases at J, with 9 bases between. The germline gives CDR1 MNHEY, CDR2 SMNVEV (reference sequence). The CDR3 totals 15 residues. CDR3 DNA: TGTGCCAGCAGTTTTGTATTAGCCTCCTACAATGAGCAGTTCTTC. As protein: CASSFVLASYNEQFF.

This clonotype appeared many times. This chain connects TRBV6-1 to TRBJ1-1; D unresolved. This CDR3 has 13 residues. Trimming took 5 bases from V and 2 from J, leaving 9 bases between them. Per germline, CDR1 MNHNS and CDR2 SASEGT. The CDR3 DNA reads TGTGCCAGCAGTAACACGGAAAACACTGAAGCTTTCTTT. Protein product: CASSNTENTEAFF.

This clonotype was seen more than once but under ten times. The rearrangement uses TRBV20-1 and TRBJ1-2; unclear D gene. The CDR3 sequence is 14 residues long. Germline loops: CDR1 DFQATT, CDR2 SNEGSKA (reference sequence). V lost 5 bases to trimming and J lost 8 bases, with 21 bases between them. The chain's CDR3 is CSARNTDEKGGYTF. The CDR3 bases are TGCAGTGCTCGCAATACAGACGAAAAGGGAGGCTACACCTTC.

This clonotype has ten or more counts. The CDR3 DNA reads as TGTGCCAGCAGCTTAGAGGATTCCGAGCAGTACTTC. It translates to CASSLEDSEQYF. V and J are TRBV13 and TRBJ2-7; D not certain. The germline CDR1 and CDR2 sequences are PRHDT and FYEKMQ (reference sequence). Deletions cut 1 base from V and 6 bases from J, with 7 bases between. There are 12 residues in the CDR3.

This chain links TRBV6-2 or TRBV6-3 with TRBJ1-2, with 9 bases aligning to TRBD1. J was trimmed by 4 bases and V by 6 bases; bases with no gene match: 18. Germline V CDR1 and CDR2: MNHEY, SVGEGT. The CDR3 totals 18 residues. The CDR3 loop reads CASSNSFRNRGRSYGYTF. Written as DNA, the CDR3 is TGTGCCAGCAGCAACTCTTTCCGGAACAGGGGGCGCAGCTATGGCTACACCTTC.

The V gene is TRBV24-1, the J gene TRBJ2-1, with 15 bases lining up with TRBD2. The J segment lost 5 bases and the V segment lost 5 bases, leaving 6 bases of the junction unmatched. From germline, CDR1 is KGHDR and CDR2 SFDVKD. The CDR3 totals 17 residues. CDR3 in DNA: TGTGCCACCAGTGCAGGGACTAGCGGGAGGTATGACAATGAGCAGTTCTTC. It translates to CATSAGTSGRYDNEQFF.

Remarks on this clonotype: One junction end does not reproduce the germline sequence, and a read error may be involved. This rearrangement joins TRBV12-3 or TRBV12-4 to TRBJ1-6, with D perhaps matching TRBD1 (5 bases). The CDR3 runs 17 residues. The CDR3 DNA follows: TGTGCCAACAGTCCGCGCGGGGGGAGCTCCTATAATTCACCCCTCCACTTT. Translated, it gives CANSPRGGSSYNSPLHF.

This clonotype was found a few times. This chain joins TRBV6-4 and TRBJ2-7; D uncertain. Per germline, CDR1 MRHNA and CDR2 SNTAGT. V was shortened by 3 bases and J by 4 bases, with 22 bases between the two germline ends. The CDR3 runs 17 residues. The CDR3 DNA sequence: TGTGCCAGCAGTGAGCCGGGCCCTAACTCCATCATTTACGAGCAGTACTTC. This sequence encodes CASSEPGPNSIIYEQYF.

The chain uses TRBV3-1 and TRBJ2-2; 7 nucleotides line up with TRBD1. The ends lost 1 base at V and 5 bases at J; junction bases unmatched: 7. The germline V gene has CDR1 LGHDT and CDR2 YNNKEL (reference sequence). CDR3 length: 16 residues. The CDR3 sequence is CASSQVVAQGTGELFF. CDR3 sequence (DNA): TGTGCCAGCAGCCAAGTAGTTGCACAGGGGACCGGGGAGCTGTTTTTT.

The chain combines TRBV6-1 with TRBJ1-1; D call uncertain. Germline V CDR1 and CDR2: MNHNS, SASEGT. CDR3 length: 15 residues. The V end was cut by 6 bases, the J end by 0 bases, with 14 bases between. As DNA, the CDR3 is TGTGCCAGCAGATCTGGAACAGACCTGAACACTGAAGCTTTCTTT. Residues: CASRSGTDLNTEAFF.

CDR3 loop: CASSFLAGTNTGELFF. As DNA, the CDR3 is TGCGCCAGCAGCTTTTTAGCGGGGACTAACACCGGGGAGCTGTTTTTT. This chain joins TRBV5-1 and TRBJ2-2; 8 bases align to TRBD2. Trimming at V came to 2 bases and at J to 2 bases, leaving 5 bases not matched to a gene. This CDR3 has 16 amino acids. CDR1 and CDR2 from the germline V gene are SGHRS and YFSETQ.

At least ten counts were recorded for this clonotype. The chain uses TRBV29-1 and TRBJ1-2, with 9 bases matching TRBD1. Losses at the gene ends were 7 bases for V and 2 bases for J; bases not matched to a gene: 2. Germline V CDR1 and CDR2: SQVTM, ANQGSEA. The CDR3 runs 12 residues. In nucleotides, the CDR3 is TGCAGCGCAGGACAGGGGAACTATGGCTACACCTTC. Translating gives CSAGQGNYGYTF.

The sample holds a few counts of this clonotype. The chain recombines TRBV3-1 with TRBJ1-2, with 12 bases aligning to TRBD1. The V gene end was trimmed by 1 base and the J gene end by 6 bases; junction bases not matched to a gene: 6. CDR3 length: 16 residues. Per the germline V gene, CDR1 is LGHDT and CDR2 is YNNKEL (reference sequence). The CDR3 DNA reads as TGTGCCAGCAGCCAAGCCGGGACAGGGGGCGGAAATGGCTACACCTTC. Its protein is CASSQAGTGGGNGYTF.

J is TRBJ1-2 and V is TRBV29-1; 7 nucleotides match TRBD1. This CDR3 is built from 14 residues. Germline values: CDR1 SQVTM, CDR2 ANQGSEA. Germline trimming cut 6 bases from V and 5 bases from J; bases unmatched to any gene: 12. CDR3 loop: CSVSGIEGAYGYTF. The DNA for the CDR3 is TGCAGCGTCTCCGGGATCGAGGGGGCTTATGGCTACACCTTC.

This clonotype was seen a few times. In DNA form, the CDR3 reads TGCAGTGCTATTCGGGATAATTCACCCCTCCACTTT. This translates into CSAIRDNSPLHF. V and J are TRBV20-1 and TRBJ1-6, with no clear D. V was clipped by 4 bases and J by 5 bases, with 6 bases between them. The CDR3 spans 12 residues. Germline V lookup: CDR1 DFQATT, CDR2 SNEGSKA (reference sequence).

On this clonotype itself: This may arise from a read error, as a much more abundant clone is one base away. The chain couples TRBV10-3 to TRBJ2-1; 9 bases map to TRBD1. This CDR3 has 14 residues. The germline V gene encodes CDR1 ENHRY and CDR2 SYGVKD. This CDR3 reads CAIRGQGSYNERFF. CDR3 bases: TGTGCCATCAGGGGACAGGGCTCCTACAATGAGCGGTTCTTC.

The chain is built from TRBV20-1 and TRBJ2-1, with 9 bases matching TRBD2. The CDR3 has 14 amino acids. Germline trimming cut 5 bases from V and 5 bases from J; bases unmatched to any gene: 7. CDR1 is DFQATT, CDR2 SNEGSKA, per germline (reference sequence). As DNA, the CDR3 is TGCAGTGCTTTACGCGGGGGGGCTCACAATGAGCAGTTCTTC. It encodes CSALRGGAHNEQFF.

The V gene is TRBV30, the J gene TRBJ2-5, with 9 bases matching TRBD1. CDR3 length: 14 residues. The ends lost 4 bases at V and 4 bases at J; junction bases unmatched: 7. Germline V lookup: CDR1 GTSNPN, CDR2 SVGIG (reference sequence). The CDR3 protein is CAWNSGQGGETQYF. As DNA, the CDR3 is TGTGCCTGGAATTCGGGACAGGGAGGAGAGACCCAGTACTTC.

The rearrangement uses TRBV7-9 and TRBJ1-5; perhaps TRBD1 as D (6 bases). The CDR3 has 17 amino acids. Deletions cut 3 bases from V and 1 base from J, with 16 bases between. The germline CDR1 and CDR2 sequences are SEHNR and FQNEAQ (reference sequence). CDR3 protein: CASSFQVAGTSNQPQHF. For the CDR3, the DNA is TGTGCCAGCAGCTTTCAGGTGGCCGGGACAAGCAATCAGCCCCAGCATTTT.